This TCR beta chain was documented in a study of spatial heterogeneity in lung cancer. The time point is: sample taken at primary tumor resection. Tumor, nontumor lung or frozen PBMC supplied whole RNA that was sequenced unsorted. The donors comprised 60 to 80 untreated early-stage non-small cell lung cancer patients. Each TCR cDNA molecule carried a unique molecular identifier. TCRdb re-called the 5' RACE reads with MiXCR, one entry per CDR3 protein. This table has about 50,000 distinct CDR3 sequences, 7.6% appearing once. The sample holds a few counts of this clonotype. What it binds is not known. General study results and limits: Blood showed ubiquitous tumor TCRs more often at resection than at routine follow-up.

V gave up 6 bases and J gave up 6 bases; unmatched junction bases: 11. From germline, CDR1 is MNHEY and CDR2 SVGEGT. The CDR3 consists of 15 residues. The rearrangement joins TRBV6-2 or TRBV6-3 to TRBJ1-5; 7 bases map to TRBD1. The sequenced sample was PBMCs, obtained at surgery. This receptor was identified in a female donor with early-stage non-small cell lung cancer. The CDR3 DNA follows: TGTGCCAGCAGGACATGGACAGGTTCGACTCAGCCCCAGCATTTT. It encodes CASRTWTGSTQPQHF.